A single sample gave rise to the 9 T cell receptor beta chains below, sequenced in a study of molecular identifiers for immune sequencing clone quantification. TCRdb passed the PCR reads through MiXCR, listing each CDR3 protein once. The sample lists 250,000 to 400,000 distinct CDR3 sequences, about a fifth occurring once. Material: naive CD8+ T cells from blood, with Jurkat cell RNA spiked in. Subset denoted: FACS-sorted CD8+CD4-CCR7+CD45RA+ naive T cells. The receptors were sampled from a human donor in good health. Some libraries in this study had Jurkat cell RNA spiked in.

This clonotype was counted many times. The rearrangement uses TRBV9 and TRBJ2-3; D remains unclear. Trimming took off 3 bases at V and 4 bases at J, with 3 bases between the two ends. This CDR3 has 11 residues. Germline loops: CDR1 SGDLS, CDR2 YYNGEE. CDR3 coding DNA: TGTGCCAGCAGCGCCTCAGATACGCAGTATTTT. Amino acids: CASSASDTQYF.

This clonotype showed up many times. The CDR3 coding sequence is TGTGCCAGCAGTTACTCAGCAGCGGGAGGGCCTTTAGATACGCAGTATTTT. It encodes CASSYSAAGGPLDTQYF. The chain recombines TRBV6-2 or TRBV6-3 with TRBJ2-3, with 10 bases identical to TRBD2. Germline-derived CDR1 and CDR2 are MNHEY and SVGEGT. J gave up 5 bases and V 0 bases, and 8 bases lay outside the gene matches. The CDR3 is 17 residues long.

This clonotype was counted ten times or more. The rearrangement uses TRBV6-5 and TRBJ2-1; 7 positions match TRBD1. V shed 2 bases and J 2 bases; nucleotides not matched to a gene: 0. Germline CDR1 MNHEY, CDR2 SVGAGI. The CDR3 sequence is 14 residues long. CDR3 amino acids: CASSYGQAYNEQFF. In DNA, the CDR3 is TGTGCCAGCAGTTACGGACAGGCCTACAATGAGCAGTTCTTC.

In its sample, this clonotype was seen many times. V usage is TRBV19 and J usage is TRBJ1-5; D gene unclear. The CDR3 has 14 amino acids. Germline V gives CDR1 LNHDA, CDR2 SQIVND (reference sequence). V lost 3 bases to trimming and J lost 7 bases, with 13 bases between them. The CDR3, as DNA: TGTGCCAGTAGTATGTTCGGTCAGAGCCAGCCCCAGCATTTT. Translation: CASSMFGQSQPQHF.

The table lists this clonotype with many counts. The rearrangement joins TRBV7-9 to TRBJ2-7, with D maybe TRBD1 (5 bases). CDR3 size: 14 residues. Germline V gives CDR1 SEHNR, CDR2 FQNEAQ (reference sequence). With 1 base removed from V and 5 bases from J, the gap between germline ends came to 12 bases. CDR3 nucleotide sequence: TGTGCCAGCAGCTTAGTGGCGGCCAGGGACGAGCAGTACTTC. Amino acid sequence: CASSLVAARDEQYF.

This clonotype was detected many times. The chain carries TRBV27 and TRBJ2-7; D possibly matches TRBD1 or TRBD2 (5 bases each). Trimming shortened V by 3 bases and J by 0 bases, and 12 bases separated the two germline ends. CDR1 and CDR2 from the germline V gene are MNHEY and SMNVEV (reference sequence). The CDR3 is 15 amino acids. CDR3 amino acids: CASSLAGTLSYEQYF. The CDR3 bases are TGTGCCAGCAGTTTGGCCGGGACGCTCTCCTACGAGCAGTACTTC.

This clonotype was counted once. A single base separates this from a much larger clone, so it may be a read error. The rearrangement uses TRBV2 and TRBJ2-5; a possible D gene is TRBD2 (6 bases). Germline CDR1 is SNHLY and CDR2 is FYNNEI. This CDR3 has 15 residues. In DNA, the CDR3 is TGTGTCAGCAGTGAAGCGGGCACGTCCGCGTTAACCCAGTACTTC. Amino acids: CVSSEAGTSALTQYF.

At least ten counts were recorded for this clonotype. CDR3 residues: CASSYSISGTDPQYF. The CDR3 DNA reads TGTGCCAGCAGTTACTCGATATCCGGGACCGATCCGCAGTATTTT. V and J are TRBV6-5 and TRBJ2-3, with D perhaps TRBD1 or TRBD2 (5 bases each). The V and J ends lost 0 bases and 10 bases respectively, with 17 bases between them. This CDR3 region has 15 residues. The germline V gene encodes CDR1 MNHEY and CDR2 SVGAGI.

This clonotype showed up many times. This chain joins TRBV6-1 and TRBJ2-2; D might be TRBD1 or TRBD2, each matching 5 bases. This CDR3 spans 18 amino acids. V was trimmed by 7 bases and J by 1 base, leaving 22 bases between them. CDR1 and CDR2 (germline): MNHNS, SASEGT. The CDR3 sequence: CASISEMVDSVNTGELFF. CDR3 nucleotide sequence: TGTGCCAGCATTAGCGAAATGGTAGACAGCGTGAACACCGGGGAGCTGTTTTTT.